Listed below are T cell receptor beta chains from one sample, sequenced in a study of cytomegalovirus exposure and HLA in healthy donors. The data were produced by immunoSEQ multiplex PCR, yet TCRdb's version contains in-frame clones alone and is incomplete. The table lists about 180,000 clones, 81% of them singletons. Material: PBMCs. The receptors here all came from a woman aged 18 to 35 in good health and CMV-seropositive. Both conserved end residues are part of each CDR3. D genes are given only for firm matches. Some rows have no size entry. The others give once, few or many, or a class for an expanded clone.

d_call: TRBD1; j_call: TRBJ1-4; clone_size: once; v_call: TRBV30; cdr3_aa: CAWWTGANEKLFF; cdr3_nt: TGTGCCTGGTGGACAGGGGCAAATGAAAAACTGTTTTTT
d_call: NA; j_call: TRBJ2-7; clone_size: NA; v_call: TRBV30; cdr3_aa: CAWSVARLSSYEQYF; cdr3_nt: TGTGCCTGGAGTGTCGCCAGACTATCCTCCTACGAGCAGTACTTC
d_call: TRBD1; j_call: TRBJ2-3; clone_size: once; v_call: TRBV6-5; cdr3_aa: CASSFQGADTQYF; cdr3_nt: TGTGCCAGCAGTTTTCAGGGGGCAGATACGCAGTATTTT
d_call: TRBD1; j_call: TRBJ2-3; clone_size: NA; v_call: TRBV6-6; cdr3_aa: CATKDRADTQYF; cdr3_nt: TGTGCCACCAAGGACAGGGCAGATACGCAGTATTTT
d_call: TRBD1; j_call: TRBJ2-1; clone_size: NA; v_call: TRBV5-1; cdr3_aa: CASSSRRQGLYNEQFF; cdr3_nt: TGCGCCAGCAGCTCCCGGCGACAGGGCCTTTACAATGAGCAGTTCTTC
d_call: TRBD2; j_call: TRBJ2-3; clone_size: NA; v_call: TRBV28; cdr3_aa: CASSLWGTSAAADTQYF; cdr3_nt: TGTGCCAGCAGTTTATGGGGGACTAGCGCCGCCGCAGATACGCAGTATTTT
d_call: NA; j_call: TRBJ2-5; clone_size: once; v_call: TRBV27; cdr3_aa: CASSLAGRGGETQYF; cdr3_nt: TGTGCCAGCAGTTTAGCAGGGCGCGGTGGGGAGACCCAGTACTTC
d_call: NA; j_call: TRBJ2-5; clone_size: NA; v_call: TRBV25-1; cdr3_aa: CASSERGKPYQETQYF; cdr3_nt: TGTGCCAGCAGTGAACGCGGCAAGCCTTACCAAGAGACCCAGTACTTC
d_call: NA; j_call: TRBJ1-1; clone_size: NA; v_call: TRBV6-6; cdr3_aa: CASSPGLGAIEAFF; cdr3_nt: TGTGCCAGCAGCCCCGGGCTAGGGGCAATTGAAGCTTTCTTT
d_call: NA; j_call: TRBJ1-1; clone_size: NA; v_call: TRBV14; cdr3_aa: CASSTTVRTEAFF; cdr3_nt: TGTGCCAGCAGCACGACAGTCAGGACTGAAGCTTTCTTT
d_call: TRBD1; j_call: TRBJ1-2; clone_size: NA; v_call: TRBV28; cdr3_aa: CASNLPRTGGDYGYTF; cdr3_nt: TGTGCCAGCAACCTCCCCCGGACAGGTGGGGACTATGGCTACACCTTC
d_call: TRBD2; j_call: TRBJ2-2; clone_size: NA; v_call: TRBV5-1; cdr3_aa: CASRSTSGDGSGELFF; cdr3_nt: TGCGCCAGCAGGTCAACTAGCGGGGATGGTTCCGGGGAGCTGTTTTTT
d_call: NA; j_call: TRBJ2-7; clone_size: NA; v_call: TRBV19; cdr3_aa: CASRAETGRYYEQYF; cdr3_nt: TGTGCCAGTAGGGCCGAGACAGGGAGGTATTACGAGCAGTACTTC
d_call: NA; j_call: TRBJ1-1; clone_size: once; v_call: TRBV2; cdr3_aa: CASSEGRDTEAFF; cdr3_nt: TGTGCCAGCAGTGAAGGGAGGGACACTGAAGCTTTCTTT
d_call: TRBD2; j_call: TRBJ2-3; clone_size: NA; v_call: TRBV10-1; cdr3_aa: CASSLAGGGDTQYF; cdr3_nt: TGCGCCAGCTCGCTAGCGGGGGGCGGAGATACGCAGTATTTT
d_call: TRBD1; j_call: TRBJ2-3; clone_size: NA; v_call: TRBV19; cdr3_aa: CASSDRGLTDTQYF; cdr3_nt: TGTGCCAGTAGTGACAGGGGTTTAACAGATACGCAGTATTTT
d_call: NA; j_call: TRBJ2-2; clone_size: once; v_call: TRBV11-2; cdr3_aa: CASAEAGFTGELFF; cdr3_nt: TGTGCCAGCGCCGAAGCAGGATTCACCGGGGAGCTGTTTTTT
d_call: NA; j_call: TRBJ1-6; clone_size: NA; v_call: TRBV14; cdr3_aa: CASSQEGHSPLHF; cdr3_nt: TGTGCCAGCAGCCAAGAGGGGCATTCACCCCTCCACTTT
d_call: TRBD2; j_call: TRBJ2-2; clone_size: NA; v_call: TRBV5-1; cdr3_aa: CASRSAGGGRYDGELFF; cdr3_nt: TGCGCCAGCAGATCGGCGGGGGGCGGGCGGTACGACGGGGAGCTGTTTTTT
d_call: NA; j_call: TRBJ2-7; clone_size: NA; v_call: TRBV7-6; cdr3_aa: CASSLAGGGGYEQYF; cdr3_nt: TGTGCCAGCAGCTTAGCGGGGGGAGGGGGCTACGAGCAGTACTTC
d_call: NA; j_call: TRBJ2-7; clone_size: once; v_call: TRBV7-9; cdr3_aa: CASSLAPSAEGRGEQYF; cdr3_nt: TGTGCCAGCAGCTTAGCTCCCTCGGCGGAGGGCCGTGGCGAGCAGTACTTC
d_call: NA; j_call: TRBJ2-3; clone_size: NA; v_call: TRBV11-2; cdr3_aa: CASSRLVTADTQYF; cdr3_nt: TGTGCCAGCAGCCGACTAGTGACGGCAGATACGCAGTATTTT
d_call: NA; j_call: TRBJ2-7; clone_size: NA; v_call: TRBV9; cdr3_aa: CASSVEAGIIYEQYF; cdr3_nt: TGTGCCAGCAGCGTAGAGGCAGGGATCATTTACGAGCAGTACTTC
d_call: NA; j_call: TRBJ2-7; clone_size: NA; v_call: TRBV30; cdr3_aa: CAWSTVHSYEQYF; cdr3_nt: TGTGCCTGGAGTACAGTCCACTCCTACGAGCAGTACTTC
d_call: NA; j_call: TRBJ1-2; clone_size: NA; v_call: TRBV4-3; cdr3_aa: CASSQTIGANYGYTF; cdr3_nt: TGCGCCAGCAGCCAAACGATCGGGGCTAACTATGGCTACACCTTC
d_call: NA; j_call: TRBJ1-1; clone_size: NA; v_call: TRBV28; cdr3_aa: CASSPTLRYTEAFF; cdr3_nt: TGTGCCAGCAGCCCTACCCTGCGGTACACTGAAGCTTTCTTT
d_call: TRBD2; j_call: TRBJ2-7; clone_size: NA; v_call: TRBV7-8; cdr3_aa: CASSPGRGYEQYF; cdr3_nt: TGTGCCAGCAGCCCCGGGAGGGGCTACGAGCAGTACTTC
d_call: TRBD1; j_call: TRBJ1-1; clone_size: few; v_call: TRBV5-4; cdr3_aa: CASSQGQGLTEAFF; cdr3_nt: TGTGCCAGCAGCCAGGGACAGGGTTTGACTGAAGCTTTCTTT